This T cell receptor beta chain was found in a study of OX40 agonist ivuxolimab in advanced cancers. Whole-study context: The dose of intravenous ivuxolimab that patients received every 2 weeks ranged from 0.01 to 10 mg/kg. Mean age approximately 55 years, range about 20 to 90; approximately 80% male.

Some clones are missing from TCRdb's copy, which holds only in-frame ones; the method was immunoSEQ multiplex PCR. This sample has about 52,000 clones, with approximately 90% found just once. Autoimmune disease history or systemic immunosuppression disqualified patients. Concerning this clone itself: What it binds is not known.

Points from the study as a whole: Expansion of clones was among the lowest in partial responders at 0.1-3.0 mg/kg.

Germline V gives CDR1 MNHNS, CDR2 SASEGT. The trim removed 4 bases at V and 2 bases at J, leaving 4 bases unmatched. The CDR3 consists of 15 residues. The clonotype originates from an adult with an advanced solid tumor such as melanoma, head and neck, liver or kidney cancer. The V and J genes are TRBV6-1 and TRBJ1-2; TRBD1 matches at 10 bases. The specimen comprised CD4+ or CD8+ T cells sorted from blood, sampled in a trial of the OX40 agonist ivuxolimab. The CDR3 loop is CASSAPGQGNYGYTF. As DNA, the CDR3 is TGTGCCAGCAGTGCTCCGGGACAGGGGAACTATGGCTACACCTTC.